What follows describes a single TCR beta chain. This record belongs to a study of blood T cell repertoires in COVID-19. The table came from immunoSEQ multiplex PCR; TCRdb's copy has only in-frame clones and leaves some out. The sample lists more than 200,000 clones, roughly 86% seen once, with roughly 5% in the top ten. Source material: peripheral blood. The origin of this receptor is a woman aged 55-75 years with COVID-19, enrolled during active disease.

Here the CDR3 DNA reads TGTGCCAGCAGCCCTCGGACTAGCGGGTACTACGAGCAGTACTTC. This sequence encodes CASSPRTSGYYEQYF. The chain couples TRBV14 to TRBJ2-7; TRBD2 agrees at 11 bases. Germline CDR1 is SGHDN and CDR2 is FVKESK. Unmatched junction bases numbered 5, after V lost 4 bases and J lost 3 bases. The CDR3 has 15 residues.